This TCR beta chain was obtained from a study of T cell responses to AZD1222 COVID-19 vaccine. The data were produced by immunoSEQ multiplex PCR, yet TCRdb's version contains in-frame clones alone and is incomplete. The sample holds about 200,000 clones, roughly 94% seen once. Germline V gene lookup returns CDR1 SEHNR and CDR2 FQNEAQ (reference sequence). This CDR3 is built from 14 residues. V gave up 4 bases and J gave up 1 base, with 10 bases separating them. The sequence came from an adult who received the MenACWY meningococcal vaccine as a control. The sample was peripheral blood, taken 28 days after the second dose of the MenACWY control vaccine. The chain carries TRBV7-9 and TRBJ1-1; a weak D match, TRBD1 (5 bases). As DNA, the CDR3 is TGTGCCAGCAGCTCTTGGACAACGAACACTGAAGCTTTCTTT. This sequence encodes CASSSWTTNTEAFF.